These 7 T cell receptor beta chains were sequenced from one sample in a study of shared clonotypes between healthy human individuals. Assay used: immunoSEQ multiplex PCR; TCRdb lists only in-frame clones, some missing. The sample has under 300,000 clones, approximately 70% seen once; the top ten hold 11%. The source material was memory CD4+ T cells sorted from blood. Subset here: CD45RA-negative fraction. These receptors were taken from a man in his thirties or forties in good health.

The genes are TRBV5-4 and TRBJ2-4; 8 nucleotides align to TRBD2. This CDR3 comprises 15 residues. Looked up from germline, CDR1 is SGHNT and CDR2 is YYREEE (reference sequence). Trimming removed 2 bases from V and 10 bases from J; junction bases left unmatched: 11. The CDR3 bases are TGTGCCAGCAGCTTCGGGGGGGGTCTAGCGGTGATTCAGTACTTC. It is translated as CASSFGGGLAVIQYF.

The rearrangement joins TRBV18 to TRBJ2-7, with a tentative D call TRBD1 (7 bases). V lost 6 bases, J lost 3 bases, and 12 bases lay in between. Germline CDR1 KGHSH, CDR2 LQKENI. This CDR3 comprises 13 residues. The CDR3, as DNA: TGTGCCAGCTCCGGGGGACAGTTCTACGAGCAGTACTTC. Amino acid sequence: CASSGGQFYEQYF.

The chain recombines TRBV6-1 with TRBJ2-2, with D tentatively TRBD1 or TRBD2 (5 bases each). The CDR3 has 16 residues. Germline V CDR1 and CDR2: MNHNS, SASEGT. Trimming took 4 bases from V and 0 from J, leaving 12 bases between them. Written as DNA, the CDR3 is TGTGCCAGCAGTGCCCCCGGGACCGCGAACACCGGGGAGCTGTTTTTT. This gives the protein CASSAPGTANTGELFF.

The chain recombines TRBV28 with TRBJ2-5; 12 nucleotides align to TRBD1. Germline V gives CDR1 MDHEN, CDR2 SYDVKM. The V segment lost 8 bases and the J segment 4 bases; nucleotides outside the gene matches: 11. The CDR3 has 16 amino acids. The CDR3 here is CASGDRGRGRGETQYF. The CDR3 nucleotides read TGTGCCAGCGGGGACAGGGGGCGAGGTAGGGGAGAGACCCAGTACTTC. Full variable domain (rest looked up from reference TRBV28 and TRBJ2-5): DVKVTQSSRYLVKRTGEKVFLECVQDMDHENMFWYRQDPGLGLRLIYFSYDVKMKEKGDIPEGYSVSREKKERFSLILESASTNQTSMYLCASGDRGRGRGETQYFGPGTRLLVL.

As regards this clone: A read error may be the cause here, since a much bigger clone is one base away. This chain connects TRBV6-1 to TRBJ2-7, with TRBD1 matching over 9 bases. Germline V gene data show CDR1 as MNHNS and CDR2 as SASEGT. The length of the CDR3 is 15 residues. The chain's CDR3 is CACRRDRAGSYEQYF. The CDR3 DNA follows: TGTGCCTGCAGGAGGGACAGGGCGGGAAGTTACGAGCAGTACTTC.

V is TRBV7-7 and J is TRBJ2-7; maybe TRBD1 (6 bases). Looked up from germline, CDR1 is SSHAT and CDR2 is FNYEAQ (reference sequence). This CDR3 spans 18 amino acids. V was trimmed by 4 bases and J by 4 bases, leaving 26 bases between them. Here the CDR3 reads CASSSTGTTGEKRYEQYF. CDR3 coding DNA: TGTGCCAGCAGCTCAACCGGGACAACGGGCGAAAAACGGTACGAGCAGTACTTC.

The chain joins TRBV9 to TRBJ2-7; no definite D call. The CDR3 length is 14 residues. Germline lookup yields CDR1 SGDLS and CDR2 YYNGEE. Trimming removed 4 bases at V and 4 bases at J, with 15 bases between. The CDR3 loop reads CASSPLVGFYEQYF. Written as DNA, the CDR3 is TGTGCCAGCAGCCCCCTAGTCGGGTTTTACGAGCAGTACTTC.